The 10 T cell receptor beta chains below were found in one sample sequenced in a study of T cell responses to AZD1222 COVID-19 vaccine (dated by TCRdb to 2020 to 2023). The time point label, as the study defines it: about 28 days (+/-7) after the second vaccine dose. To prepare the library, the immunoSEQ multiplex PCR assay was applied. TCRdb holds this immuneACCESS table with in-frame rearrangements only. Some clones are missing; in checked studies, unresolved V genes explain under half, and the rest has no known cause. The sample table contains approximately 150,000 clones; only one count was recorded for 90% of them. The ten top clones hold around 6.3% of the sample. Sequences were derived from peripheral blood, sampled 28 days after the second AZD1222 dose. The source is an adult who received the AZD1222 COVID-19 vaccine.

The chain combines TRBV6-5 with TRBJ1-2; 8 nucleotides align to TRBD1. The J segment lost 8 bases and the V segment lost 2 bases, leaving 7 bases of the junction unmatched. The CDR3 is made up of 14 amino acids. CDR1 is MNHEY and CDR2 is SVGAGI in the germline V gene. The CDR3 is CASSYGGTGQGYTF. The CDR3 region has the DNA TGTGCCAGCAGTTACGGTGGGACAGGACAAGGCTACACCTTC.

This rearrangement joins TRBV7-2 to TRBJ2-1, with TRBD2 matching 9 bases. The germline gives CDR1 SGHTA, CDR2 FQGNSA. The CDR3 covers 15 residues. Losses at the gene ends were 7 bases for V and 2 bases for J; bases not matched to a gene: 6. Here the CDR3 reads CASTKSGRTYNEQFF. In DNA, the CDR3 is TGTGCCAGCACTAAGAGCGGGAGGACCTACAATGAGCAGTTCTTC.

V is TRBV6-5 and J is TRBJ1-6; D is possibly TRBD1 (5 bases). Trimming removed 3 bases at V and 6 bases at J, with 9 bases between. This CDR3 contains 14 residues. CDR1 is MNHEY and CDR2 is SVGAGI in the germline V gene. In DNA form, the CDR3 reads TGTGCCAGCAGTTATAGGGACTTTAATTCACCCCTCCACTTT. This codes for CASSYRDFNSPLHF.

The chain employs TRBV5-1 and TRBJ1-3; unclear D gene. The length of the CDR3 is 16 residues. V was clipped by 5 bases and J by 0 bases, with 15 bases between them. CDR1 and CDR2 from the germline V gene are SGHRS and YFSETQ. CDR3 DNA: TGCGCCAGCAGTGGTACAGTGGGCGCCTCTGGAAACACCATATATTTT. As protein: CASSGTVGASGNTIYF.

The CDR3 region has the DNA TGTGCCAGCAGCCTCTGGGACAGCTATGGCTACACCTTC. This encodes CASSLWDSYGYTF. V gene TRBV5-5 combines with J gene TRBJ1-2, with 7 nucleotides matching TRBD1. V gave up 4 bases and J gave up 4 bases; unmatched junction bases: 4. The CDR3 loop spans 13 amino acids. The germline CDR1 and CDR2 sequences are SGHKS and YYEKEE (reference sequence).

This chain joins TRBV27 and TRBJ2-1, with 7 bases that match TRBD2. V lost 6 bases to trimming and J lost 3 bases; unmatched junction nucleotides: 5. The length of the CDR3 is 14 residues. CDR1 and CDR2 from the germline V gene are MNHEY and SMNVEV (reference sequence). CDR3 bases: TGTGCCAGCAGGGGGAGGGCCTTCTACAATGAGCAGTTCTTC. This sequence encodes CASRGRAFYNEQFF.

V gene TRBV5-1 combines with J gene TRBJ2-5; D gene unclear. CDR1 and CDR2 (germline): SGHRS, YFSETQ. Trimming left V 0 bases short and J 0 bases short, with 9 bases between. The CDR3 is 15 residues long. The chain's CDR3 is CASSLAGSDQETQYF. The CDR3 DNA is TGCGCCAGCAGCTTGGCCGGGTCAGACCAAGAGACCCAGTACTTC.

The V and J genes are TRBV4-2 and TRBJ2-1; TRBD2 aligns across 10 bases. This CDR3 has 15 amino acids. Unmatched junction bases numbered 3, after V lost 4 bases and J lost 3 bases. Germline lookup yields CDR1 LGHNA and CDR2 YNFKEQ. CDR3 sequence reads: CASSPGTSDYNEQFF. CDR3 coding DNA: TGTGCCAGCAGCCCCGGGACTAGCGACTACAATGAGCAGTTCTTC.

This sequence joins TRBV27 and TRBJ1-1; D gene uncertain. From germline, CDR1 is MNHEY and CDR2 SMNVEV (reference sequence). The CDR3 loop spans 17 amino acids. V lost 3 bases and J lost 4, with 21 bases in between. Written as DNA, the CDR3 is TGTGCCAGCAGTTTCAAAGCATCAGCCCGGGTGGGCACTGAAGCTTTCTTT. Its protein product is CASSFKASARVGTEAFF.

The chain recombines TRBV2 with TRBJ1-3; D is possibly TRBD1 (6 bases). Trimming removed 10 bases at V and 1 base at J, with 11 bases between. Germline assignment: CDR1 SNHLY and CDR2 FYNNEI. The CDR3 consists of 13 residues. For the CDR3, the DNA is TGTGCCACTCACAGGGAATCTGGAAACACCATATATTTT. This sequence encodes CATHRESGNTIYF.